These T cell receptor beta chains were read from a single sample in a study of blood T cell repertoires in COVID-19. Method: immunoSEQ multiplex PCR; TCRdb's copy keeps in-frame clones and lacks some. The sample lists over 200,000 clones, roughly 89% occurring once. Sequenced input: PBMCs or T cells enriched from blood (not recorded which). Receptors were obtained from a woman in her thirties or forties who had recovered from COVID-19. CDR3s include the opening cysteine and the closing phenylalanine or tryptophan. D genes are given only for firm matches. A row's size may be missing; if present it is once, few, many or a size class.

V gene,clone size,D gene,J gene,CDR3 protein,CDR3 DNA
TRBV6-5,-,-,TRBJ2-7,CASSPIESYEQYF,TGTGCCAGCAGTCCGATAGAATCCTACGAGCAGTACTTC
TRBV27,-,-,TRBJ2-3,CASSLPGSPNPTYTQYF,TGTGCCAGCAGTTTACCAGGATCCCCTAATCCTACATATACGCAGTATTTT
TRBV3-1/TRBV3-2,-,-,TRBJ1-2,CASAHGGVAGYTF,TGTGCCAGCGCTCACGGGGGTGTGGCTGGCTACACCTTC
TRBV6-5,-,-,TRBJ2-1,CASSWGLEYNEQFF,TGTGCCAGCAGTTGGGGGCTGGAATACAATGAGCAGTTCTTC
TRBV5-4,-,TRBD1,TRBJ1-3,CASSPSSDRTSGNTIYF,TGTGCCAGCAGCCCCAGTTCGGACAGGACCTCTGGAAACACCATATATTTT
TRBV6-1,-,-,TRBJ1-5,CASSEAGGLDQPQHF,TGTGCCAGCAGTGAAGCGGGGGGACTAGATCAGCCCCAGCATTTT
TRBV28,-,-,TRBJ2-3,CASRPSGGTFTDTQYF,TGTGCCAGCAGACCCTCAGGCGGGACGTTTACAGATACGCAGTATTTT
TRBV5-6,-,TRBD1,TRBJ1-2,CASSIYRLDRALDGYTF,TGTGCCAGCAGCATCTACCGACTTGACAGGGCCCTGGATGGCTACACCTTC
TRBV2,-,-,TRBJ1-5,CASSGTGNQPQHF,TGTGCCAGCAGTGGGACAGGCAATCAGCCCCAGCATTTT
TRBV18,-,-,TRBJ2-3,CASTVSADTQYF,TGTGCCAGTACGGTCTCGGCAGATACGCAGTATTTT
TRBV5-6,-,TRBD1,TRBJ2-5,CASSLGDRAETQYF,TGTGCCAGCAGCTTGGGGGACAGGGCCGAGACCCAGTACTTC
TRBV7-9,-,TRBD1,TRBJ1-1,CASRVGQRNTEAFF,TGTGCCAGCAGAGTGGGACAGAGGAACACTGAAGCTTTCTTT
TRBV9,-,TRBD2,TRBJ2-3,CASSVGTSGGDTQYF,TGTGCCAGCAGCGTCGGGACTAGCGGAGGTGATACGCAGTATTTT
TRBV12-3/TRBV12-4,-,-,TRBJ1-2,CASTNPGEEGYTF,TGTGCCAGCACCAACCCGGGGGAGGAGGGCTACACCTTC
TRBV5-6,-,TRBD2,TRBJ2-3,CASSLVSTSGTDTQYF,TGTGCCAGCAGCTTGGTTTCGACTAGCGGCACAGATACGCAGTATTTT
TRBV7-4,-,-,TRBJ1-2,CASRPNGGGSYGYTF,TGTGCCAGCAGACCGAACGGGGGCGGGAGCTATGGCTACACCTTC
TRBV5-1,-,TRBD1,TRBJ1-1,CASSWTGGSTEAFF,TGCGCCAGCAGTTGGACAGGAGGGAGCACTGAAGCTTTCTTT
TRBV7-9,-,TRBD1,TRBJ1-3,CASRGRGPGNTIYF,TGTGCCAGCAGGGGTAGGGGGCCTGGAAACACCATATATTTT
TRBV7-2,-,TRBD1,TRBJ1-6,CASSSGQYNSPLHF,TGTGCCAGCAGCTCGGGACAGTATAATTCACCCCTCCACTTT
TRBV7-9,-,TRBD2,TRBJ2-1,CASSLELSGSWNEQFF,TGTGCCAGCAGCTTAGAGTTAAGCGGGAGTTGGAATGAGCAGTTCTTC
TRBV19,-,-,TRBJ1-1,CASSIDRAGSAFF,TGTGCCAGTAGTATAGATCGGGCAGGGTCGGCTTTCTTT
TRBV5-1,-,-,TRBJ1-2,CASRGPRLYGYTF,TGCGCCAGCAGGGGCCCTCGCCTCTATGGCTACACCTTC
TRBV10-3,-,TRBD2,TRBJ2-3,CAISELAGGGLAQYF,TGTGCCATCAGTGAACTAGCGGGAGGGGGGCTGGCGCAGTATTTT
TRBV15,-,TRBD2,TRBJ2-7,CATSRDLLHSGRAWYEQYF,TGTGCCACCAGCAGAGATCTCTTACATAGCGGGAGGGCCTGGTACGAGCAGTACTTC
TRBV20-1,-,TRBD2,TRBJ2-1,CSASSAEPLAGAPGYNEQFF,TGCAGTGCTAGTTCCGCTGAACCTCTAGCGGGAGCACCAGGCTACAATGAGCAGTTCTTC
TRBV30,once,TRBD1,TRBJ1-3,CAWSLPGQGGNTIYF,TGTGCCTGGAGTCTTCCGGGACAGGGCGGAAACACCATATATTTT
TRBV21-1,-,-,TRBJ2-3,CASSKHGSGRARLFTDTQYF,TGTGCCAGCAGCAAACACGGTAGCGGGAGGGCCAGGTTATTCACAGATACGCAGTATTTT
TRBV5-1,-,-,TRBJ1-2,CASSLSQGSIHNYGYTF,TGCGCCAGCAGCTTGTCTCAGGGAAGCATTCATAACTATGGCTACACCTTC
TRBV12-3/TRBV12-4,-,-,TRBJ1-2,CASSSTAFGYTF,TGTGCCAGCAGTTCGACAGCGTTTGGCTACACCTTC
TRBV7-2,-,TRBD2,TRBJ2-5,CASSLGLAPNRETQYF,TGTGCCAGCAGCTTAGGACTAGCGCCGAACCGAGAGACCCAGTACTTC
TRBV27,-,TRBD1,TRBJ2-2,CASSRRQGTTGELFF,TGTGCCAGCAGCCGTAGACAGGGGACCACCGGGGAGCTGTTTTTT
TRBV11-2,-,-,TRBJ1-4,CASSWQTALNEKLFF,TGTGCCAGCAGCTGGCAGACAGCTCTTAATGAAAAACTGTTTTTT
TRBV5-1,-,-,TRBJ2-2,CASSPSASNTGELFF,TGCGCCAGCAGCCCTAGCGCTTCGAACACCGGGGAGCTGTTTTTT
TRBV28,-,-,TRBJ1-1,CASSQMNTEAFF,TGTGCCAGCAGTCAGATGAACACTGAAGCTTTCTTT
TRBV3-1/TRBV3-2,-,-,TRBJ1-2,CASSLGPSSPGYTF,TGTGCCAGCAGCCTCGGTCCCTCCTCGCCTGGCTACACCTTC
TRBV9,-,-,TRBJ2-3,CASSVAGYSTDTQYF,TGTGCCAGCAGCGTAGCGGGGTATAGCACAGATACGCAGTATTTT
TRBV10-3,-,-,TRBJ1-3,CAIDSGDSGNTIYF,TGTGCCATCGATTCGGGGGACTCTGGAAACACCATATATTTT
TRBV2,few,TRBD2,TRBJ2-3,CASSGERGADTQYF,TGTGCCAGCAGTGGCGAGCGGGGTGCAGATACGCAGTATTTT
TRBV9,-,TRBD2,TRBJ2-1,CASSIGLASNEQFF,TGTGCCAGCAGCATCGGACTAGCGAGCAATGAGCAGTTCTTC
TRBV7-2,once,TRBD1,TRBJ2-5,CASSLPTGRETQYF,TGTGCCAGCAGCTTACCGACAGGGCGGGAGACCCAGTACTTC
TRBV5-6,-,TRBD1,TRBJ1-2,CASSLAGQGMGTTF,TGTGCCAGCAGCTTGGCAGGACAGGGAATGGGGACGACCTTC
TRBV7-8,-,TRBD2,TRBJ2-1,CASSLALSRASGQGHEQFF,TGTGCCAGCAGCCTAGCCCTCTCTCGGGCTAGCGGTCAGGGCCATGAGCAGTTCTTC
TRBV6-1,once,-,TRBJ1-5,CASSEVGTRMTSNQPQHF,TGTGCCAGCAGTGAAGTCGGGACTAGGATGACAAGCAATCAGCCCCAGCATTTT
TRBV28,-,-,TRBJ1-4,CASSSDPGSTNEKLFF,TGTGCCAGCAGTAGCGACCCGGGGTCAACTAATGAAAAACTGTTTTTT
TRBV6-5,-,TRBD2,TRBJ2-2,CASSPASGRSGELFF,TGTGCCAGCAGTCCGGCTAGCGGGAGGAGCGGGGAGCTGTTTTTT
TRBV6-2/TRBV6-3,-,TRBD2,TRBJ2-1,CASSYPHGTSGKYNEQFF,TGTGCCAGCAGTTACCCGCATGGGACTAGCGGGAAATACAATGAGCAGTTCTTC
TRBV5-1,-,TRBD1,TRBJ1-1,CASSDGGGLNTEAFF,TGCGCCAGCAGCGATGGAGGGGGCTTGAACACTGAAGCTTTCTTT
TRBV11-2,-,TRBD1,TRBJ1-2,CASSPGQIYGYTF,TGTGCCAGCAGCCCGGGACAGATCTATGGCTACACCTTC
TRBV3-1/TRBV3-2,-,-,TRBJ2-1,CASSQSSEQFF,TGTGCCAGCAGTCAAAGTAGTGAGCAGTTCTTC
TRBV6-5,once,TRBD1,TRBJ1-2,CASSYTDRGRVVTYTF,TGTGCCAGCAGTTACACGGACAGGGGGAGAGTTGTTACCTACACCTTC
TRBV30,-,-,TRBJ1-2,CAWSGGQGTNYGYTF,TGTGCCTGGAGTGGGGGGCAGGGTACTAACTATGGCTACACCTTC